This TCR beta chain is drawn from a study of T cell responses to AZD1222 COVID-19 vaccine. Study overall: Researchers grouped second doses given at about 4 or about 12 weeks into one pool. Study-level findings and limits: There were mostly white British donors and more females than males, and clonal diversity was possibly underestimated. In the spike-specific TCR repertoire, nearly half reportedly target unmutated variant regions. Repertoire sampling occurred only after the peak T cell response.

Details on this clone: Its target is not known.

The protocol was immunoSEQ multiplex PCR, while the TCRdb copy is restricted to in-frame clones and leaves out a portion. This repertoire shows about 150,000 clones, around 90% found once; its top ten account for about 5.3%. Looked up from germline, CDR1 is MNHEY and CDR2 is SVGAGI. Trimming left V 6 bases short and J 7 bases short, with 16 bases between. The CDR3 is 14 residues long. Here the sequenced sample was peripheral blood, taken on day 0 of AZD1222 vaccination. The chain has TRBV6-5 and TRBJ1-5; a possible D gene is TRBD1 (5 bases). This TCR came from an adult in good health. The CDR3 here is CASSLTDRDQPQHF. CDR3 coding DNA: TGTGCCAGCAGCTTAACCGACAGAGACCAGCCCCAGCATTTT.